Described below is a single T cell receptor (beta chain) sequence and its context. Clones were sequenced by immunoSEQ multiplex PCR, and TCRdb holds only the in-frame ones, with some missing. This table holds 60,000 or so clones, about 83% found once. This sample was taken from a study of technical replicates of blood from several donors. Trimming took 4 bases from V and 0 from J; bases not matched to a gene: 14. CDR1 is SGHRS and CDR2 is YFSETQ in the germline V gene. The CDR3 has 20 amino acids. Sequenced input: PBMCs. This rearrangement joins TRBV5-1 to TRBJ1-5; TRBD1 agrees at 12 bases. The TCR sequence derives from a human donor in good health. Some clones in this sample may be carry-over from other donors' samples. The CDR3: CASSSQIGDRGLCSNQPQHF. The CDR3 nucleotides read TGCGCCAGCAGCAGTCAGATCGGGGACAGGGGGCTATGTAGCAATCAGCCCCAGCATTTT.